A selection of T cell receptor beta chains follows, all from one sample in a study of beta chain features in type 1 diabetes. Repertoires were generated with immunoSEQ multiplex PCR, while TCRdb's copy carries only in-frame clones and drops some. The sample has 550,000 to 850,000 clones, 13% seen once. The specimen was naive CD4+ T cells from blood. The receptor set was obtained from a man between 18 and 35 years old with type 1 diabetes. Each CDR3 is given with its conserved first and last residue.

v_gene	j_gene	CDR3aa
TRBV23-1	TRBJ1-2	CASSPDRIYGYTF
TRBV7-8	TRBJ2-7	CASSLVVFKAGEQYF
TRBV30	TRBJ1-1	CACQGGTEAFF
TRBV10-3	TRBJ2-1	CAMGDGTSVWNEQFF
TRBV6-5	TRBJ2-7	CASRGTATYEQYF
TRBV6-5	TRBJ2-5	CASSGTYQETQYF
TRBV11-2	TRBJ2-1	CASSSYGRVYQFF
TRBV11-2	TRBJ2-1	CASSSGTHNEQFF
TRBV7-8	TRBJ1-6	CASSLGTDYNSPLHF
TRBV9	TRBJ2-7	CASSVGGLGGSEQYF
TRBV6-5	TRBJ1-4	CASSYRGLGGGEKLFF
TRBV18	TRBJ1-2	CASSAANYGYTF
TRBV29-1	TRBJ2-6	CSTSGTLSGANVLTF
TRBV18	TRBJ2-5	CASSPNGKETQYF
TRBV5-1	TRBJ2-3	CASSLGGNTDTQYF
TRBV10-2	TRBJ2-7	CASSESLTSGGDEQYF